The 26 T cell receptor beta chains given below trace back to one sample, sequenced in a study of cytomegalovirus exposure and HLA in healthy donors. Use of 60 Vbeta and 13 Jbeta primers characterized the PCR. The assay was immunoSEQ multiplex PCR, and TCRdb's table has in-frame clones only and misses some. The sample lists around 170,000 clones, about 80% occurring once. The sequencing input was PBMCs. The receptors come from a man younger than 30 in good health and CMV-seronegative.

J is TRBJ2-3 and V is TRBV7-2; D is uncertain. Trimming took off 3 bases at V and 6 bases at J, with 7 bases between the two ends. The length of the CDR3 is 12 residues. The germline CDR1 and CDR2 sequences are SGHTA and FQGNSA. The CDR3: CASSFPLDTQYF. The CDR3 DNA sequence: TGTGCCAGCAGCTTCCCACTGGATACGCAGTATTTT.

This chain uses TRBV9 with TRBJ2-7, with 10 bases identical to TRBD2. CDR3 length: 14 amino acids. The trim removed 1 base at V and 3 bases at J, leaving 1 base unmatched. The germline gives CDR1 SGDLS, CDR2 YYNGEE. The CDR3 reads CASSVSSGGYEQYF. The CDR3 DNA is TGTGCCAGCAGCGTATCTAGCGGGGGCTACGAGCAGTACTTC.

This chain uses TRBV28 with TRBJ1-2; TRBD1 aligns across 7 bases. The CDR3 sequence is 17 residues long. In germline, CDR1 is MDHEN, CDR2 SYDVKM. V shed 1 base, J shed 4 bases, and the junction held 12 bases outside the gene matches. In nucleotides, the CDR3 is TGTGCCAGCAGTTTATACCGGGACAGTAATAGGGGCTATGGCTACACCTTC. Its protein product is CASSLYRDSNRGYGYTF.

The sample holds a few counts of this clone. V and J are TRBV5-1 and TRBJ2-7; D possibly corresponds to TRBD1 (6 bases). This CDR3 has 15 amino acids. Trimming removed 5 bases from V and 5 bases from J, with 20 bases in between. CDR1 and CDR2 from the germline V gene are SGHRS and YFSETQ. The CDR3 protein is CASRELQGNFDEQYF. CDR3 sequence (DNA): TGCGCCAGCAGAGAACTACAGGGAAACTTTGACGAGCAGTACTTC.

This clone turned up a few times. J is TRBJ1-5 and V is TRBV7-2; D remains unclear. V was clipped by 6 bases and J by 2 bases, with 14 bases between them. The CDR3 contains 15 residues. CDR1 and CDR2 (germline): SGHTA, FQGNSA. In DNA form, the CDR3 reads TGTGCCAGCAGAGAGGGAATGATAGGCAATCAGCCCCAGCATTTT. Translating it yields CASREGMIGNQPQHF.

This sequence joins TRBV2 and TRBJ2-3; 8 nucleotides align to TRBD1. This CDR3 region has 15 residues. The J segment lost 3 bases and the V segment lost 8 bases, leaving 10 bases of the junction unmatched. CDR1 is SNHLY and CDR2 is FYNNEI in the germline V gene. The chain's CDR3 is CASSRGLEVTDTQYF. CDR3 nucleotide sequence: TGTGCCAGCTCCAGGGGGCTTGAGGTGACAGATACGCAGTATTTT.

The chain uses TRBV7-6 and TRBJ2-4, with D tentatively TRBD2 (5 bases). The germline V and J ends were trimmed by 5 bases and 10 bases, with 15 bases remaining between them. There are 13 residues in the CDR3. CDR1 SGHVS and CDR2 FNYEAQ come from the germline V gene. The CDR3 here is CASSANPPGIQYF. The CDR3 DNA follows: TGTGCCAGCAGCGCCAATCCTCCGGGGATTCAGTACTTC.

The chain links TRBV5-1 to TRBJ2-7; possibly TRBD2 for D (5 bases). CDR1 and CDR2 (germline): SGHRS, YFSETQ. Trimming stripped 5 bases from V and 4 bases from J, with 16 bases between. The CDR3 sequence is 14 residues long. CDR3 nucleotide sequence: TGCGCCAGCAGGAGGTGGGAGTTCCCGTACGAGCAGTACTTC. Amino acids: CASRRWEFPYEQYF.

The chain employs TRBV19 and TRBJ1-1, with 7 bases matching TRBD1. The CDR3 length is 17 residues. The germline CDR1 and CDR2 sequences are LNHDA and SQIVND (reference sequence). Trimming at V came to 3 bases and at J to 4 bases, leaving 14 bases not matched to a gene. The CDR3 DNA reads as TGTGCCAGTAGTATTGATTGGAGGGGGCGACTTGGCACTGAAGCTTTCTTT. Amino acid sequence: CASSIDWRGRLGTEAFF.

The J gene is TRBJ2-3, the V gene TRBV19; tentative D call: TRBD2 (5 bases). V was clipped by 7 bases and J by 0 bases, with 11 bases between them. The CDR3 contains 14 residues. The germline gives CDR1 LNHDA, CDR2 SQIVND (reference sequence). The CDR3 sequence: CASTVGGSTDTQYF. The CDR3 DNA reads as TGTGCCAGTACCGTGGGCGGGAGCACAGATACGCAGTATTTT.

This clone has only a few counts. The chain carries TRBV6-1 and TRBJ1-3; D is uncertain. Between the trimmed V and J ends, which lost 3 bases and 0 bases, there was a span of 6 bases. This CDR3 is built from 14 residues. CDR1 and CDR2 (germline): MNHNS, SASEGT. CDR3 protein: CASSDNYSGNTIYF. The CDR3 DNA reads TGTGCCAGCAGTGATAATTACTCTGGAAACACCATATATTTT.

The CDR3 loop reads CAWTETSSSYNEQFF. The CDR3 bases are TGTGCCTGGACCGAGACTAGCTCATCCTACAATGAGCAGTTCTTC. V is TRBV30 and J is TRBJ2-1; TRBD2 matches at 7 bases. Germline values: CDR1 GTSNPN, CDR2 SVGIG (reference sequence). Unmatched junction bases numbered 7, after V lost 4 bases and J lost 1 base. The CDR3 has 15 amino acids.

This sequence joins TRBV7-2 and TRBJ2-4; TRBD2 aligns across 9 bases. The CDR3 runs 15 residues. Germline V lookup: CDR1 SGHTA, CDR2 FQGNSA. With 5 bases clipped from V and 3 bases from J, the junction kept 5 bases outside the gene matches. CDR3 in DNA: TGTGCCAGCAGCCCGGGCGGGGGGGGCAAAAACATTCAGTACTTC. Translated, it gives CASSPGGGGKNIQYF.

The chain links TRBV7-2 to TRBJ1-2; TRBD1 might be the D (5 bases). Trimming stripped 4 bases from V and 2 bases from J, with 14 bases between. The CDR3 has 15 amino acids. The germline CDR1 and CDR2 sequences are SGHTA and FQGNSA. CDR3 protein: CASSSNFGGNYGYTF. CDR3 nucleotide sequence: TGTGCCAGCAGCTCCAACTTCGGGGGGAACTATGGCTACACCTTC.

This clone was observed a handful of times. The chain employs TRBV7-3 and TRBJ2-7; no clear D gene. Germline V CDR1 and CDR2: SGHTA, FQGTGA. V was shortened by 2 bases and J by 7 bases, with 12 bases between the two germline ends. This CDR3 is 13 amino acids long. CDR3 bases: TGTGCCAGCAGCTTATCGGCCAACGGGGAGCAGTACTTC. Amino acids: CASSLSANGEQYF.

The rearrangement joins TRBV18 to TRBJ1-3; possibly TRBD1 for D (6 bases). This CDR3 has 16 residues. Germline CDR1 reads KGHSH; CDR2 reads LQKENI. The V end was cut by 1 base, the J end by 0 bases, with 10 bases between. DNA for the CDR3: TGTGCCAGCTCACCACTGGACAGTGACTCTGGAAACACCATATATTTT. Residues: CASSPLDSDSGNTIYF.

As DNA, the CDR3 is TGTGCCAGCAGCGCCGACAGGGGCGCCTACGAGCAGTACTTC. Translated: CASSADRGAYEQYF. The chain employs TRBV11-2 and TRBJ2-7; 8 bases are a match to TRBD1. The CDR3 length is 14 residues. With V trimmed by 5 bases and J by 2 bases, 5 bases remained unmatched. Germline assignment: CDR1 SGHAT and CDR2 FQNNGV. Full variable domain (remainder filled in from reference TRBV11-2 and TRBJ2-7): EAGVAQSPRYKIIEKRQSVAFWCNPISGHATLYWYQQILGQGPKLLIQFQNNGVVDDSQLPKDRFSAERLKGVDSTLKIQPAKLEDSAVYLCASSADRGAYEQYFGPGTRLTVT.

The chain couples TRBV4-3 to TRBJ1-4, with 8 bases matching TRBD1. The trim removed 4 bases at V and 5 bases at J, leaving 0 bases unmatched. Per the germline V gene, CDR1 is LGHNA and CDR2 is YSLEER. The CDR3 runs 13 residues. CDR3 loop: CASSRDRNEKLFF. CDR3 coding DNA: TGCGCCAGCAGCCGGGACAGGAATGAAAAACTGTTTTTT.

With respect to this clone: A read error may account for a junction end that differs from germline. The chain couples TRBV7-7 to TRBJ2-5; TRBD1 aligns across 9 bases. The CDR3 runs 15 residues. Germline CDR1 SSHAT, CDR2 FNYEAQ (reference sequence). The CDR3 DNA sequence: TGTGCTAGCAGCTCCTCGTCGGGACAGGGACAGACCCAGTACTTC. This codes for CASSSSSGQGQTQYF. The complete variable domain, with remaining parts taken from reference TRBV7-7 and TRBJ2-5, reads GAGVSQSPRYKVTKRGQDVTLRCDPISSHATLYWYQQALGQGPEFLTYFNYEAQPDKSGLPSDRFSAERPEGSISTLTIQRTEQRDSAMYRCASSSSSGQGQTQYFGPGTRLLVL.

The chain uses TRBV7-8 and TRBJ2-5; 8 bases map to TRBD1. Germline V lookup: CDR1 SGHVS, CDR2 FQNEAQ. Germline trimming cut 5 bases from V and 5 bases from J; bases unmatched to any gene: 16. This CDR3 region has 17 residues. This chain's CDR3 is CASSPRRWAGGGETQYF. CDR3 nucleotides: TGTGCCAGCAGCCCAAGACGTTGGGCAGGGGGCGGGGAGACCCAGTACTTC.

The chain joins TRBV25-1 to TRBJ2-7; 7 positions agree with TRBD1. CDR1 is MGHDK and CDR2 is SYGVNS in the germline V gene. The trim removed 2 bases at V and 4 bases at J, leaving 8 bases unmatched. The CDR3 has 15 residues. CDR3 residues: CASSELGGSVYEQYF. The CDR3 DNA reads TGTGCCAGCAGTGAACTAGGGGGCAGCGTGTACGAGCAGTACTTC.

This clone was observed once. CDR3 loop: CASSLYGRGPQPQHF. DNA of the CDR3: TGTGCCAGCAGTTTATATGGCAGGGGGCCTCAGCCCCAGCATTTT. The genes are TRBV27 and TRBJ1-5; the match to TRBD1 covers 8 bases. J gave up 6 bases and V 1 base, and 5 bases lay outside the gene matches. The CDR3 contains 15 residues. Germline V gene lookup returns CDR1 MNHEY and CDR2 SMNVEV (reference sequence).

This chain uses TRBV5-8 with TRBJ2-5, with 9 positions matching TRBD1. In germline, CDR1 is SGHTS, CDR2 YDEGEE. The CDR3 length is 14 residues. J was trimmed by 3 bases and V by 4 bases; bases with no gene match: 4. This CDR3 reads CASSRTGDEETQYF. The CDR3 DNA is TGTGCCAGCAGCCGGACAGGGGATGAAGAGACCCAGTACTTC.

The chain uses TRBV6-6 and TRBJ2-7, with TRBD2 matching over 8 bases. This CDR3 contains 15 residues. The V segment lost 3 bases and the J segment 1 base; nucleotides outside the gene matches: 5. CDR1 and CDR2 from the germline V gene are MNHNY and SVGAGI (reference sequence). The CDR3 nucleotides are TGTGCCAGCAGTTATGGAGCGGGGGCATCCTACGAGCAGTACTTC. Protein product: CASSYGAGASYEQYF.

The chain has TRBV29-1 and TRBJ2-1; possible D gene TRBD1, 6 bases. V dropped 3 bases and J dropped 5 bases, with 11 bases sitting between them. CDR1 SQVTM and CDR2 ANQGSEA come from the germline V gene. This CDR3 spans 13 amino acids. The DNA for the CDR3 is TGCAGCGTTGATTTGGACAGAGACAATGAGCAGTTCTTC. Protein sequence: CSVDLDRDNEQFF.

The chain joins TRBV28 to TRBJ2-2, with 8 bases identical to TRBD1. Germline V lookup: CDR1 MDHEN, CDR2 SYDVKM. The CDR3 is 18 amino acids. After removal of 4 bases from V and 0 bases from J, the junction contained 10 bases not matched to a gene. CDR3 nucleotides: TGTGCCAGCAGTTCCCCCCTGGACAGGGATCCGAACACCGGGGAGCTGTTTTTT. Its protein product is CASSSPLDRDPNTGELFF.